Only one count was recorded for the clone carrying this T cell receptor (beta chain). Its antigen is still unknown. CDR3 length equals 15 residues. V dropped 6 bases and J dropped 3; count of bases not matched to a gene: 4. Germline CDR1 MNHEY, CDR2 SMNVEV (reference sequence). Sequencing relied on a cDNA template that was reverse transcribed from extracted RNA. Generated by immunoSEQ multiplex PCR, the TCRdb table keeps only in-frame clones and is missing some. The data show roughly 150,000 clones, roughly 44% seen once. The data were obtained in a study of CD8+ T cells in alopecia areata. Whole-study context: Tofacitinib was taken orally by treated patients, and the dose was 5 to 10 mg twice daily.

Findings and limits, study-wide: Whereas mice showed it more clearly, TCR sharing across patients was murkier, possibly because of HLA. Higher clonality than in normal scalp was seen in lesional scalp, especially alopecia totalis/universalis.

This TCR was recovered from a human donor with alopecia areata. The material sequenced was CD4+ T cells sorted from blood. The rearrangement links TRBV27 to TRBJ2-6, with TRBD2 matching 8 bases. Here the CDR3 DNA reads TGTGCCAGCAGGTCGGGAGGGGATGGGGCCAACGTCCTGACTTTC. Protein: CASRSGGDGANVLTF.